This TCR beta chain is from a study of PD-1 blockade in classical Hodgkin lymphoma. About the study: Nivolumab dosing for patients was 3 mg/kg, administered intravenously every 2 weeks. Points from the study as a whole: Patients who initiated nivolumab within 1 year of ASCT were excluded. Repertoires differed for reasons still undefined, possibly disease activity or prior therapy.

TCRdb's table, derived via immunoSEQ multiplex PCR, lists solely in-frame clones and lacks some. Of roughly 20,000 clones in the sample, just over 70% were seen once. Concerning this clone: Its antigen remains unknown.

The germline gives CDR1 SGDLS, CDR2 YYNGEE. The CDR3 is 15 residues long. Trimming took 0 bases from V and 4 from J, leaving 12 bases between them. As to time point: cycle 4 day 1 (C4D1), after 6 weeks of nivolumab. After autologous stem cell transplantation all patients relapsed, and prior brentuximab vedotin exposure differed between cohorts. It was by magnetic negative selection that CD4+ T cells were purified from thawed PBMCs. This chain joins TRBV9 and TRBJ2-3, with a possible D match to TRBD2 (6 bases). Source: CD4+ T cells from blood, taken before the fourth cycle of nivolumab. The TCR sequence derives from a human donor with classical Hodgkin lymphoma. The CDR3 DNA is TGTGCCAGCAGCGTAGGGTCGTGGGAGGCAGATACGCAGTATTTT. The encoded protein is CASSVGSWEADTQYF. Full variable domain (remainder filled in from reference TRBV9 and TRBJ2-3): DSGVTQTPKHLITATGQRVTLRCSPRSGDLSVYWYQQSLDQGLQFLIQYYNGEERAKGNILERFSAQQFPDLHSELNLSSLELGDSALYFCASSVGSWEADTQYFGPGTRLTVL.